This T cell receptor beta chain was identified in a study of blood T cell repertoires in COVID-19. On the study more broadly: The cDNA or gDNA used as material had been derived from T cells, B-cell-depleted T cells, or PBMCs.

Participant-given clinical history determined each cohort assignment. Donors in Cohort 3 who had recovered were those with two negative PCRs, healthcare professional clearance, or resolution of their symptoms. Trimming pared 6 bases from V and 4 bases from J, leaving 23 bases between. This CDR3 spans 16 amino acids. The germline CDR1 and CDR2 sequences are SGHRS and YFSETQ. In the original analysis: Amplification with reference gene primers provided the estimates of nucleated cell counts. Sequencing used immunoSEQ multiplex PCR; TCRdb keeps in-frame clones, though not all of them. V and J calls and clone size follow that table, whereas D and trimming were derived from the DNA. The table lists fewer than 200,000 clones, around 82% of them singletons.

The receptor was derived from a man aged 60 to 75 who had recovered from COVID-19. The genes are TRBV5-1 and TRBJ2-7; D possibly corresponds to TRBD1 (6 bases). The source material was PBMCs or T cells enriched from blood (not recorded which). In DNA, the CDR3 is TGCGCCAGCATTGTCCAACCTGGACAGCCAAGGTACGAGCAGTACTTC. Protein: CASIVQPGQPRYEQYF.